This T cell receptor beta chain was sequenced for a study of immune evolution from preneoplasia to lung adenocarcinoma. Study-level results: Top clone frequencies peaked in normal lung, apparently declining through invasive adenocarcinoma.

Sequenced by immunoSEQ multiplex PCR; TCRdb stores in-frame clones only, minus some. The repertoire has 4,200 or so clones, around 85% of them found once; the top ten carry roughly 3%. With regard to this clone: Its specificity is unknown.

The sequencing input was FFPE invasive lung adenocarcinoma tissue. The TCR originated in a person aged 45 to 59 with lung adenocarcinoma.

CDR3 amino acids: CASSLFFSYNEQFF. CDR3 bases: TGCGCCAGCAGCCTCTTCTTCTCCTACAATGAGCAGTTCTTC. The rearrangement uses TRBV4-1 and TRBJ2-1; D ambiguous. Germline V gives CDR1 MGHRA, CDR2 YSYEKL. The CDR3 extends over 14 amino acids. Trimming cost V 4 bases and J 0 bases, with 7 bases left between them.